This T cell receptor (beta chain) originates from a study of neurological immune-mediated disorders (dated by TCRdb to about 2019). In the study overall: Among the 34 multiple sclerosis patients, approximately 31 had relapsing-remitting MS and 3 had secondary progressive MS. Alongside PBMC samples, the set of more than 80 TCR-beta libraries contained longitudinal samples, technical triplicates, and paired CD4+ and CD8+ T-cell subsets that had been sorted. Using UMI-based sequencing, the study compared peripheral blood TCR-beta repertoires from patients with HTLV-I-associated myelopathy (HAM/TSP), patients with multiple sclerosis, and healthy controls. The cohort was made up of 68 subjects, consisting of around 14 HAM/TSP patients, some 34 multiple sclerosis patients and around 20 healthy controls. Overall results and qualifications from the work: TCR clonal expansion was highest in HAM/TSP patients and lowest in MS patients, with MS patients falling below even healthy controls. Repertoires from 18 of 34 MS patients were grouped by phylogenetic analysis into a cluster of related CDR3 sequences, suggesting a possible repertoire-level signature. No identical CDR3 amino acid sequences were shared among expanded clones across subjects, suggesting private TCR-beta repertoires in all groups. The MS cluster showed no association with clinical or MRI features, and the authors stated that larger cohorts are needed.

cDNA was synthesized by template-switch 5'RACE using a primer carrying a 10-nucleotide random unique molecular identifier by which each TCR transcript was tagged. Over 180 million TCR-beta sequences, covering 15-18 subjects, were produced in each sequencing run. The RNeasy kit was used to extract total RNA. The KAPA Real-time Library Amplification kit was used to amplify TCR-beta VDJ regions with primers for the TCR constant region and the 5'RACE anchor. A first PCR added sample indexes and Illumina adaptors, and a second PCR then raised library yield. The roughly 650 bp TCR product was size-selected on a 2% E-gel SizeSelection system after Ampure bead purification. Before pooling, library quality was checked on a Bioanalyzer, concentration was measured with Qubit, and libraries were quantified with the Kapa Library Quantification kit. An Illumina HiSeq 2500 sequenced the libraries paired-end 2 x 150 bp. To increase sequence diversity, roughly 24-30% phiX was spiked into each library pool. The authors' analysis ran thus. The UMI-based MiGEC pipeline processed quality-filtered reads and removed over 80% of raw TCR sequences during error correction. IMGT germline references were used for aligning VDJ genes, and each clonotype was defined as a unique CDR3 amino acid sequence together with its V-J genes. Clonal expansion, Shannon diversity, and CDR3 relatedness (CalcPairwiseDistances, ClusterSamples) were evaluated with VDJtools, and phylogenetic trees were built with CLCbio workbench. Clones with at least 8 unique UMIs were defined as expanded, with this threshold being based on coefficient-of-variation modelling across technical triplicates. TCRdb's own reprocessing of the public reads used fastp at Q25 and MiXCR and kept productive beta chains. One record per CDR3 amino acid sequence lists the most common genes and DNA. TCRdb's processing, not the study's, gives the V and J calls here. In all, the sample holds roughly 88,000 distinct CDR3 sequences, and roughly 3.2% of those were seen once. Together, the top ten hold roughly 2.9% of the sample.

Libraries from unsorted PBMCs were made from 2 million PBMCs kept in RNAlater at -80 degrees C until RNA extraction. The multiple sclerosis patients were enrolled in a US clinical protocol that evaluated disease progression with magnetic resonance imaging. Peripheral blood underwent Ficoll-Hypaque density gradient centrifugation to isolate PBMCs, which were then cryopreserved in liquid nitrogen. The sample holds many counts of this clonotype. It has no known antigen specificity. Per-nucleotide qualities are absent, and no much larger clonotype sits a single base away. Counted from cysteine to phenylalanine, this CDR3 has 13 amino acids. Only the CDR3 part of the read is kept: 39 bases, read in frame from the first base. V lost 7 bases and J lost 8 bases, and the count of bases not matched to a germline gene is 8.

Sequenced sample: PBMCs. This chain is built from TRBV12-3 or TRBV12-4 and TRBJ1-2, with 9 bases matching TRBD1. The receptor comes from a woman in her forties or fifties with multiple sclerosis. The CDR3 region reads CASNRQGDGGYTF. DNA sequence: TGTGCCAGCAACCGACAGGGGGATGGGGGCTACACCTTC.